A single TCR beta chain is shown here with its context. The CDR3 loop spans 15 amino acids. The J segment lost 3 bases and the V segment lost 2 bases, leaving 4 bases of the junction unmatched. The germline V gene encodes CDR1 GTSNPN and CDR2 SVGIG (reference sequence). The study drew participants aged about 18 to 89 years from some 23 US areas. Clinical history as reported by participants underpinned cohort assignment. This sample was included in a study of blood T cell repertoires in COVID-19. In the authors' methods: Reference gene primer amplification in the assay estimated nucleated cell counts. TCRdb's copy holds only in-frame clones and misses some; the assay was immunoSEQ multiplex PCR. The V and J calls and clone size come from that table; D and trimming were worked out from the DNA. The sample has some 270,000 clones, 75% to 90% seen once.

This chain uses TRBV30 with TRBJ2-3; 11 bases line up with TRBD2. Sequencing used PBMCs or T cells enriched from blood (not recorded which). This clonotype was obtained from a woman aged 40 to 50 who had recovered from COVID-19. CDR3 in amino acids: CAWSRTSGLTDTQYF. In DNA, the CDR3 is TGTGCCTGGAGTCGGACTAGCGGGTTAACAGATACGCAGTATTTT.